The subject of this entry is one T cell receptor (beta chain). In the original workflow: Reference gene primer amplification in the assay estimated nucleated cell counts. Clones were sequenced by immunoSEQ multiplex PCR, and TCRdb holds only the in-frame ones, with some missing. That table is the source of V, J and clone size, and D and trimming were worked out from the DNA. The repertoire holds some 170,000 clones, with 87% as singletons. This record belongs to a study of blood T cell repertoires in COVID-19. Study-wide context: There were acute and convalescent COVID-19 samples, and they came from the United States, Italy and Spain. From T cells, B-cell-depleted T cells, or PBMCs came the material, which was cDNA or gDNA.

With 5 bases removed from V and 0 bases from J, the gap between germline ends came to 7 bases. CDR3 size: 14 residues. From germline, CDR1 is LNHNV and CDR2 YYDKDF (reference sequence). The clonotype comes from a woman aged 45 to 65 with acute or convalescent COVID-19. The sequencing input was peripheral blood. This chain links TRBV15 with TRBJ1-4; the D is unclear. The chain's CDR3 is CATSEQATNEKLFF. DNA of the CDR3: TGTGCCACCAGCGAACAAGCAACTAATGAAAAACTGTTTTTT.